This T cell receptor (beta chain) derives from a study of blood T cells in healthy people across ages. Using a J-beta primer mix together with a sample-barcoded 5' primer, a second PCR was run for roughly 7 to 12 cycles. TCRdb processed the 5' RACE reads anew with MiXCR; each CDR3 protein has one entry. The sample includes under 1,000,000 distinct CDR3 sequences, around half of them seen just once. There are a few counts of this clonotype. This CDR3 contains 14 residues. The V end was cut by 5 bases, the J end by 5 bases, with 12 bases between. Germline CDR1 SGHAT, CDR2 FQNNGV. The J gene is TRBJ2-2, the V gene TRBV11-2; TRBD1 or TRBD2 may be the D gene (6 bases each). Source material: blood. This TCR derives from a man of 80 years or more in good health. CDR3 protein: CASSVGGSTGELFF. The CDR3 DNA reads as TGTGCCAGCAGCGTAGGGGGGTCGACCGGGGAGCTGTTTTTT.